The sequence of this TCR beta chain was determined in a study of blood T cell repertoires in COVID-19. Patients in Seattle were enrolled during active infection, then followed longitudinally. This CDR3 is 16 amino acids long. Losses at the gene ends were 1 base for V and 8 bases for J; bases not matched to a gene: 10. Germline CDR1 SGHTA, CDR2 FQGNSA. Authors' analysis steps: It was from reference gene primer amplification that nucleated cell counts were estimated. Libraries were prepared by immunoSEQ multiplex PCR; TCRdb keeps only in-frame clonotypes and omits some of them. D and trimming were read from the DNA, whereas the V and J calls and clone size are those reported in that table. The sample gives 150,000 to 200,000 clones, 85% to 90% of which show up once; approximately 13% is in the top ten.

Sample: peripheral blood. This receptor was identified in a woman between 65 and 79 years old with COVID-19, enrolled during active disease. The genes are TRBV7-2 and TRBJ2-1; 8 bases match TRBD2. CDR3 sequence reads: CASSLGGSGMAYEQFF. The CDR3 DNA reads TGTGCCAGCAGCTTAGGAGGTAGCGGGATGGCTTATGAGCAGTTCTTC. The variable domain in full, with the rest retrieved from reference TRBV7-2 and TRBJ2-1, is GAGVSQSPSNKVTEKGKDVELRCDPISGHTALYWYRQSLGQGLEFLIYFQGNSAPDKSGLPSDRFSAERTGGSVSTLTIQRTQQEDSAVYLCASSLGGSGMAYEQFFGPGTRLTVL.